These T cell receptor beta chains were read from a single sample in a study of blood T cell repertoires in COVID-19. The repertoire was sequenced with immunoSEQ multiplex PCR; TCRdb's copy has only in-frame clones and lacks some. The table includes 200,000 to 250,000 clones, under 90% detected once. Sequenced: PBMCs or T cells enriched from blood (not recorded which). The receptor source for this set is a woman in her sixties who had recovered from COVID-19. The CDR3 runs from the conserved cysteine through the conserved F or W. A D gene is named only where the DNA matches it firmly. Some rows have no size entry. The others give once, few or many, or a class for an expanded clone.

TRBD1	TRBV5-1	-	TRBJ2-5	TGCGCCAGCGGTTCGACAGGGGCCGAAGAGACCCAGTACTTC	CASGSTGAEETQYF
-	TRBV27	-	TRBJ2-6	TGTGCCAGCAGTTCCCCCGGGACTGGGGCCAACGTCCTGACTTTC	CASSSPGTGANVLTF
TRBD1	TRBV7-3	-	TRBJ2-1	TGTGCCAGCAGCTTAACTCGGGACAGGGAGCAGTTCTTC	CASSLTRDREQFF
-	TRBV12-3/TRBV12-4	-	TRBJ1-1	TGTGCCAGCAGACCCCATAATCGGGGTGAAGCTTTCTTT	CASRPHNRGEAFF
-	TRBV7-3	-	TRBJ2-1	TGTGCCAGCAGCCCAGGGGTAAGCTCCTACAATGAGCAGTTCTTC	CASSPGVSSYNEQFF
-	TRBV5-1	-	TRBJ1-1	TGCGCCAGCAGCTCTAGGGACACCCCGAACACTGAAGCTTTCTTT	CASSSRDTPNTEAFF
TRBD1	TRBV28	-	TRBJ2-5	TGTGCCAGCGTCAAGGTGTGGGACAGAGAAGAGACCCAGTACTTC	CASVKVWDREETQYF
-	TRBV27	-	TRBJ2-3	TGTGCCATCGCCGACAGGACTAGCACAGATACGCAGTATTTT	CAIADRTSTDTQYF
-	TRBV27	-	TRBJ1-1	TGTGCCAGCAGTTTATCGTGGAGGGGAGGGAACACTGAAGCTTTCTTT	CASSLSWRGGNTEAFF
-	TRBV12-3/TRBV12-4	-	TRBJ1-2	TGTGCCAGCAGTCCATACAGGAACCTCTACACCTTC	CASSPYRNLYTF
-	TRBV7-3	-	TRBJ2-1	TGTGCCAGCAGCTCGAGTTCCGGTCCCAATGAGCAGTTCTTC	CASSSSSGPNEQFF
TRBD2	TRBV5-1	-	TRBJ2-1	TGCGCCAGCAGCTTGGAACTAGCGGGAGTCGGTGAGCAGTTCTTC	CASSLELAGVGEQFF
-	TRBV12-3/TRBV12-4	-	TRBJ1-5	TGTGCCAGCAGTTGGGGAGGGAATCAGCCCCAGCATTTT	CASSWGGNQPQHF
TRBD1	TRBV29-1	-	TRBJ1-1	TGCAGCGCTGGACAGGGGGATGCAGCTTTCTTT	CSAGQGDAAFF
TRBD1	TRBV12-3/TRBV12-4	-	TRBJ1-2	TGTGCCAGCAGTATGAACAGGGGTGGCTACACCTTC	CASSMNRGGYTF
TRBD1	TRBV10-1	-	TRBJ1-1	TGCGCCAGCAGTGAGGGACAGGGGTACACTGAAGCTTTCTTT	CASSEGQGYTEAFF
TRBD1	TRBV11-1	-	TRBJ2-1	TGTGCCAGCAGTCGCGGACAGGGCGACTCCTACAATGAGCAGTTCTTC	CASSRGQGDSYNEQFF
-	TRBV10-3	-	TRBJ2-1	TGTGCCATCAGTGATTTAGCGGAGAGCTCCTACAATGAGCAGTTCTTC	CAISDLAESSYNEQFF
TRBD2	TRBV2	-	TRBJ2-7	TGTGCCAGCAGTGACAGGCTAGCGGGAGTCTCCCACGAGCAGTACTTC	CASSDRLAGVSHEQYF
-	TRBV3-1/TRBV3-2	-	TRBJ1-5	TGTGCCAGCAGCCAAGACGGGGAATATAGCAATCAGCCCCAGCATTTT	CASSQDGEYSNQPQHF
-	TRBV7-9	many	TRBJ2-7	TGTGCCAGCACCATTTCAGGGGCCTCCTACGAGCAGTACTTC	CASTISGASYEQYF
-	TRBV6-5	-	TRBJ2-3	TGTGCCAGCAGGCAGGGGAAGAACACAGATACGCAGTATTTT	CASRQGKNTDTQYF
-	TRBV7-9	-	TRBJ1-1	TGTGCCAGCAGCTTAGCGGGCCACCAAGGGAACACTGAAGCTTTCTTT	CASSLAGHQGNTEAFF
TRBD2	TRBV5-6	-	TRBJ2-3	TGTGCCAGCAGCCCCCTAGCGGGAGACACAGATACGCAGTATTTT	CASSPLAGDTDTQYF
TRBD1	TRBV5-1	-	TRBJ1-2	TGCGCCAGCAGCGAGTCCGGGACAGGGGGCCTCTATGGCTACACCTTC	CASSESGTGGLYGYTF
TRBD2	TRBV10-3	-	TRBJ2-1	TGTGCCATCAGGGCGGGACTAGTCCACAATGAGCAGTTCTTC	CAIRAGLVHNEQFF
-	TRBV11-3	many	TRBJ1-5	TGTGCCAGCAGCTTAGTGTTTGGGGCCAATCAGCCCCAGCATTTT	CASSLVFGANQPQHF
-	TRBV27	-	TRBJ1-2	TGTGCCAGCGGAACGCCAGGGGATAACTATGGCTACACCTTC	CASGTPGDNYGYTF
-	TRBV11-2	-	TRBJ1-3	TGTGCCAGCAGCTTGGAGGGTATCTCCATATATTTT	CASSLEGISIYF
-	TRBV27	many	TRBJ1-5	TGTGCCAGCAGTTTCCATAACAGGGTAATTAGCAATCAGCCCCAGCATTTT	CASSFHNRVISNQPQHF
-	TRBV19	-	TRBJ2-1	TGTGCCAGTAGTTCCCTCTCGCGTTACTCCAATGAGCAGTTCTTC	CASSSLSRYSNEQFF
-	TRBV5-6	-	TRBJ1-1	TGTGCCAGCAGCTTGGCCCGATGGGGCTCCCGCGAGAACACTGAAGCTTTCTTT	CASSLARWGSRENTEAFF
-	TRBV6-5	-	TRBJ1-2	TGTGCCACCCTAACCCCATATGGCTACACCTTC	CATLTPYGYTF
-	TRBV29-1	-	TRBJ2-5	TGCAGCGTGAGCCGGGATCAAGAGACCCAGTACTTC	CSVSRDQETQYF
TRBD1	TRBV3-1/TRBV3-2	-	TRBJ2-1	TGTGCCAGCAGCCAAGAGGGACAGGGGGCGCATGAGCAGTTCTTC	CASSQEGQGAHEQFF
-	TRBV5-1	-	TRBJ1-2	TGCGCCAGCAGGGAGCCTACTAACTATGGCTACACCTTC	CASREPTNYGYTF
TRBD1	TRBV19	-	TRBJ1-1	TGTGCCAGTAGGAAAACAGGGGGCGGAGTGAGGACTGAAGCTTTCTTT	CASRKTGGGVRTEAFF
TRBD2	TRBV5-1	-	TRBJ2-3	TGCGCCAGCAGCTTGGCCGGGACTAGCGGGGGCAGAGATACGCAGTATTTT	CASSLAGTSGGRDTQYF
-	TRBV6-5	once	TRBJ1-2	TGTGCCAGCAGTTACGGCCAGAACTATGGCTACACCTTC	CASSYGQNYGYTF
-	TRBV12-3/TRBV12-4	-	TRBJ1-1	TGTGCCAGCAGTTCTTTTCTCCGCACTGAAGCTTTCTTT	CASSSFLRTEAFF
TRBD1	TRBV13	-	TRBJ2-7	TGTGCCAGCAGCTTATCGGGACAGGTGAGGAGCGAGCAGTACTTC	CASSLSGQVRSEQYF
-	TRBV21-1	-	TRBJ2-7	TGTGCCAGCAGCAAAGGGGGGGCTAGCGGGAGCTACGAGCAGTACTTC	CASSKGGASGSYEQYF
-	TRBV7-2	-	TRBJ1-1	TGTGCCAGCAGCTTAGGGGCGGGGGCCGCTGAAGCTTTCTTT	CASSLGAGAAEAFF
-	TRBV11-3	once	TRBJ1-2	TGTGCCAGCAGCCCGGACAGCTATGGCTACACCTTC	CASSPDSYGYTF
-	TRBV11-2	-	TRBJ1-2	TGTGCCAGCAGCCAGGGTTTCCGGAACTATGGCTACACCTTC	CASSQGFRNYGYTF
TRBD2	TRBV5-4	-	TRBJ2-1	TGTGCCAGCAGGCCGGGACTAGCGGAAAGCTCCTACAATGAGCAGTTCTTC	CASRPGLAESSYNEQFF
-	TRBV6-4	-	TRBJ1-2	TGTGCCAGTAAGTGGGGGGGTAACTATGGCTACACCTTC	CASKWGGNYGYTF
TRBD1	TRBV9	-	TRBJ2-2	TGTGCCAGCAGCGTAGCCGGGACAGGGGGAACCGGGGAGCTGTTTTTT	CASSVAGTGGTGELFF
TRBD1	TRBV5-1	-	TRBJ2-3	TGCGCCAGCAGAGCAGGGGGCGCGACAGATACGCAGTATTTT	CASRAGGATDTQYF
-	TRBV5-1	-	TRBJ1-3	TGCGCCAGCAGCTTGCGAAGCGACGGTGGAAACACCATATATTTT	CASSLRSDGGNTIYF
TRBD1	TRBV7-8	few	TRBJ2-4	TGTGCCAGCAGCTCCTTTACTGGACAGGGGATCAAAAACATTCAGTACTTC	CASSSFTGQGIKNIQYF
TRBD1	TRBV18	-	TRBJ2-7	TGTGCCAGCTCTACCGAGACGAGGGCAGGGGGATTTTACGAGCAGTACTTC	CASSTETRAGGFYEQYF
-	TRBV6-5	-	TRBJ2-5	TGTGCCAGCAGTTACTCGTCCGCAGGGGCCGGGACCCAGTACTTC	CASSYSSAGAGTQYF
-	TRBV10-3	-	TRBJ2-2	TGTGCCATCAGCGTGAACACCGGGGAGCTGTTTTTT	CAISVNTGELFF
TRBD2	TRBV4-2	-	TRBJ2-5	TGTGCCAGCAGCCCGGGGTGGGGACTAGCGGACCAAGAGACCCAGTACTTC	CASSPGWGLADQETQYF
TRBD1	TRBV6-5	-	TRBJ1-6	TGTGCCAGCAGAACTCCAGGGGGCCATAATTCACCCCTCCACTTT	CASRTPGGHNSPLHF
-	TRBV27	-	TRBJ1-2	TGTGCCAGCAGTCCCTCGGCAGGGCTATATGGCTACACCTTC	CASSPSAGLYGYTF
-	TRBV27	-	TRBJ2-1	TGTGCCAGCAGCCACTACCTTAGCTCCTACAATGAGCAGTTCTTC	CASSHYLSSYNEQFF
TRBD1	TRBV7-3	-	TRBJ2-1	TGTGCCAGCAGCCCGACCCGGGACAGGGGAAACAATGAGCAGTTCTTC	CASSPTRDRGNNEQFF